Listed here are 27 T cell receptor beta chains from one sample, sequenced in a study of cytomegalovirus exposure and HLA in healthy donors. The PCR used 60 Vbeta and 13 Jbeta primers. Profiled with immunoSEQ multiplex PCR; TCRdb holds only in-frame clones, not every one. Among under 150,000 clones listed, roughly 72% were seen once. What was sequenced was PBMCs. The receptors were gathered from a woman aged 40 to 50 in good health and CMV-seropositive.

The chain has TRBV30 and TRBJ1-2; tentatively, D is TRBD1 (6 bases). V was shortened by 1 base and J by 7 bases, with 13 bases between the two germline ends. In germline, CDR1 is GTSNPN, CDR2 SVGIG (reference sequence). This CDR3 comprises 13 residues. The CDR3 region is CAWSEIGGFGYTF. In DNA, the CDR3 is TGTGCCTGGAGTGAGATAGGGGGATTTGGCTACACCTTC.

In this sample, this clone turned up once. For the CDR3, the DNA is TGTGCCAGTAGTATCCGGACAGGGGATGAAAAACTGTTTTTT. Protein: CASSIRTGDEKLFF. This chain joins TRBV19 and TRBJ1-4; 9 bases fit TRBD1. V trimming: 3 bases; J trimming: 6 bases; junction bases outside the gene matches: 2. Germline CDR1 is LNHDA and CDR2 is SQIVND (reference sequence). There are 14 residues in the CDR3.

The chain recombines TRBV5-1 with TRBJ2-1; D perhaps matches TRBD2 (5 bases). CDR1 SGHRS and CDR2 YFSETQ come from the germline V gene. V lost 4 bases to trimming and J lost 10 bases, with 18 bases between them. The CDR3 extends over 14 amino acids. Here the CDR3 DNA reads TGCGCCAGCAGCCTACTAGTGGCTGAGCGCGAGCAGTTCTTC. It specifies CASSLLVAEREQFF.

This clone has just a few counts. The genes are TRBV5-4 and TRBJ1-2; TRBD1 matches at 9 bases. Germline V gene lookup returns CDR1 SGHNT and CDR2 YYREEE (reference sequence). The CDR3 totals 14 residues. V lost 6 bases and J lost 3; bases outside the gene matches: 6. The CDR3 region has the DNA TGTGCCAGCACCGGGACAGGGAGGGACTATGGCTACACCTTC. Translating it yields CASTGTGRDYGYTF.

The V call is TRBV9, the J call TRBJ2-1; perhaps TRBD2 as D (5 bases). The ends were cut back, 8 bases at V and 4 bases at J, with 22 bases in the middle. The CDR3 runs 16 residues. The V gene's germline CDR1 is SGDLS and CDR2 YYNGEE. The CDR3 DNA is TGTGCCAGTCACCCAGGAGGCCTGTCCCATTACAATGAGCAGTTCTTC. This sequence encodes CASHPGGLSHYNEQFF.

The genes are TRBV19 and TRBJ1-6; D uncertain. The CDR3 runs to 12 residues. V was pared by 5 bases and J by 7 bases, with 6 bases between. CDR1 is LNHDA and CDR2 is SQIVND in the germline V gene (reference sequence). The CDR3 region is CASSAGNSPLHF. The CDR3 DNA reads as TGTGCCAGTAGTGCCGGGAATTCACCCCTCCACTTT.

The chain has TRBV7-9 and TRBJ1-1; possibly TRBD1 for D (6 bases). Germline lookup yields CDR1 SEHNR and CDR2 FQNEAQ (reference sequence). This CDR3 comprises 17 residues. Deletions cut 4 bases from V and 3 bases from J, with 21 bases between. DNA of the CDR3: TGTGCCAGCAGCTCTCGAACAGGGTGGGGGATGGACACTGAAGCTTTCTTT. It encodes CASSSRTGWGMDTEAFF.

On this clone: A junction boundary mismatches the germline segment, possibly from a read error. This chain joins TRBV7-9 and TRBJ1-5, with D unclear. The CDR3 spans 13 residues. From germline, CDR1 is SEHNR and CDR2 FQNEAQ (reference sequence). The CDR3, as DNA: TGTTCCAGCACCCGACACCCAGATCAGCCCCAGCATTTT. This codes for CSSTRHPDQPQHF.

This clone showed up just a few times. The CDR3 nucleotides are TGTGCCTGGAATGAACAGGGAGGGCCCTCCTATGGCTACACCTTC. Its protein is CAWNEQGGPSYGYTF. This chain uses TRBV30 with TRBJ1-2; D possibly corresponds to TRBD1 (6 bases). Trimming took 4 bases from V and 4 from J, leaving 19 bases between them. The CDR3 spans 15 residues. Germline V lookup: CDR1 GTSNPN, CDR2 SVGIG (reference sequence).

V is TRBV4-3 and J is TRBJ2-5, with D maybe TRBD1 (5 bases). The germline gives CDR1 LGHNA, CDR2 YSLEER. This CDR3 spans 16 amino acids. Trimming cost V 1 base and J 3 bases, with 15 bases left between them. In DNA, the CDR3 is TGCGCCAGCAGCCAAGTCCTCCAGGGTTTTGAAGAGACCCAGTACTTC. Translated: CASSQVLQGFEETQYF.

This clone has just a few counts. The rearrangement joins TRBV19 to TRBJ2-4; 7 bases align to TRBD1. The CDR3 is 20 residues long. V lost 4 bases, J lost 0 bases, and 18 bases stayed unmatched. The germline CDR1 and CDR2 sequences are LNHDA and SQIVND (reference sequence). CDR3 region: CASSTLTGTEGILAKNIQYF. The CDR3 DNA reads as TGTGCCAGTAGTACCCTCACCGGGACAGAGGGTATACTAGCCAAAAACATTCAGTACTTC.

The DNA for the CDR3 is TGTGCCAGCAGCCAAGCGTCCTACGAGCAGTACTTC. It translates to CASSQASYEQYF. The gene calls are TRBV7-2 and TRBJ2-7; the D is unclear. V was clipped by 5 bases and J by 1 base, with 6 bases between them. In germline, CDR1 is SGHTA, CDR2 FQGNSA. The CDR3 sequence is 12 residues long.

This chain connects TRBV5-6 to TRBJ2-2, with no clear D. Deletions cut 5 bases from V and 1 base from J, with 9 bases between. Germline V gives CDR1 SGHDT, CDR2 YYEEEE. The CDR3 is 14 amino acids. The CDR3 loop reads CASRQQVNTGELFF. CDR3 bases: TGTGCCAGCAGGCAGCAGGTGAACACCGGGGAGCTGTTTTTT.

This clone was seen a few times. The chain uses TRBV30 and TRBJ1-1, with a tentative D call TRBD1 (6 bases). Looked up from germline, CDR1 is GTSNPN and CDR2 is SVGIG (reference sequence). V lost 0 bases, J lost 1 base, and 18 bases lay in between. The CDR3 extends over 17 amino acids. CDR3 in amino acids: CAWSVWGRGGQNTEAFF. Here the CDR3 DNA reads TGTGCCTGGAGTGTATGGGGCCGGGGGGGGCAGAACACTGAAGCTTTCTTT. The full variable domain, its missing parts supplied by reference TRBV30 and TRBJ1-1, is SQTIHQWPATLVQPVGSPLSLECTVEGTSNPNLYWYRQAAGRGLQLLFYSVGIGQISSEVPQNLSASRPQDRQFILSSKKLLLSDSGFYLCAWSVWGRGGQNTEAFFGQGTRLTVV.

This clone was recorded a few times. The rearrangement uses TRBV4-1 and TRBJ1-2; maybe TRBD1 (5 bases). The germline gives CDR1 MGHRA, CDR2 YSYEKL. The V gene lost 0 bases and the J gene lost 6 bases, with 17 bases spanning the gap. The CDR3 runs to 16 residues. The CDR3 nucleotides read TGCGCCAGCAGCCAAGACTTTCCACGGGGGGGGGATGGCTACACCTTC. It is translated as CASSQDFPRGGDGYTF.

This clone showed up just once. The chain carries TRBV5-3 and TRBJ1-1, with D perhaps TRBD1 (6 bases). TRBV5-3 is labeled an ORF, and its function is uncertain. CDR3 length equals 15 residues. The V gene lost 4 bases and the J gene lost 3 bases, with 16 bases spanning the gap. CDR3 residues: CARSDPGDGDTEAFF. The DNA for the CDR3 is TGTGCCAGAAGCGACCCAGGGGACGGGGACACTGAAGCTTTCTTT.

This clone appeared a few times. The chain employs TRBV10-1 and TRBJ1-5, with TRBD1 matching 7 bases. The germline V gene has CDR1 WNHNN and CDR2 SYGVQD (reference sequence). This CDR3 comprises 15 residues. The trim removed 3 bases at V and 3 bases at J, leaving 5 bases unmatched. The CDR3 coding sequence is TGCGCCAGCAGTGATTTCGGACAGGTCAATCAGCCCCAGCATTTT. As protein: CASSDFGQVNQPQHF.

V is TRBV6-5 and J is TRBJ2-3; TRBD2 is a possible D gene (6 bases). This CDR3 contains 14 residues. Per germline, CDR1 MNHEY and CDR2 SVGAGI. V lost 7 bases, J lost 6 bases, and 17 bases lay in between. The CDR3 sequence is CASTSVAASDTQYF. CDR3 DNA: TGTGCCAGCACCTCCGTAGCGGCCTCGGATACGCAGTATTTT.

J is TRBJ2-6 and V is TRBV5-1, with D perhaps TRBD1 (5 bases). The CDR3 extends over 17 amino acids. In germline, CDR1 is SGHRS, CDR2 YFSETQ. V lost 0 bases to trimming and J lost 0 bases, with 10 bases between them. DNA of the CDR3: TGCGCCAGCAGCTTGGGCACAGGCAGCTCTGGGGCCAACGTCCTGACTTTC. It is translated as CASSLGTGSSGANVLTF.

CDR3 nucleotides: TGTGCCAGCAGTGCTCTAGCGGGGGGTTATGATACGCAGTATTTT. Encoded protein: CASSALAGGYDTQYF. This chain joins TRBV2 and TRBJ2-3; 11 positions match TRBD2. The V gene's germline CDR1 is SNHLY and CDR2 FYNNEI. The CDR3 loop spans 15 amino acids. The ends lost 4 bases at V and 6 bases at J; junction bases unmatched: 6.

The gene calls are TRBV6-1 and TRBJ2-7; no clear D. CDR3 length: 13 amino acids. Trimming removed 7 bases at V and 3 bases at J, with 13 bases between. Germline assignment: CDR1 MNHNS and CDR2 SASEGT. CDR3 sequence (DNA): TGTGCCAGCATGGTCTCTCGGGTCTACGAGCAGTACTTC. Amino acid sequence: CASMVSRVYEQYF.

This rearrangement joins TRBV7-6 to TRBJ1-1; D call uncertain. This CDR3 spans 15 amino acids. Trimming cost V 5 bases and J 6 bases, with 19 bases left between them. Germline values: CDR1 SGHVS, CDR2 FNYEAQ. The CDR3 region is CASSPTPLEGAEAFF. CDR3 coding DNA: TGTGCCAGCAGCCCAACTCCCCTCGAGGGAGCTGAAGCTTTCTTT. Filled out from reference TRBV7-6 and TRBJ1-1, the complete variable domain reads GAGVSQSPRYKVTKRGQDVALRCDPISGHVSLYWYRQALGQGPEFLTYFNYEAQQDKSGLPNDRFSAERPEGSISTLTIQRTEQRDSAMYRCASSPTPLEGAEAFFGQGTRLTVV.

V is TRBV13 and J is TRBJ2-1; 9 bases map to TRBD2. V lost 5 bases to trimming and J lost 7 bases; unmatched junction nucleotides: 9. CDR3 length: 15 residues. Per germline, CDR1 PRHDT and CDR2 FYEKMQ (reference sequence). CDR3 residues: CASSGPGGRENEQFF. In DNA, the CDR3 is TGTGCCAGCAGCGGACCGGGCGGGAGGGAGAATGAGCAGTTCTTC.

The genes are TRBV27 and TRBJ2-6; possible D gene TRBD2, 7 bases. Germline CDR1 and CDR2: MNHEY and SMNVEV (reference sequence). Trimming took 4 bases from V and 4 from J, leaving 11 bases between them. This CDR3 region has 15 residues. The CDR3 protein is CASSSAGAGANVLTF. CDR3 DNA: TGTGCCAGCAGTTCGGCGGGGGCCGGGGCCAACGTCCTGACTTTC.

Written as DNA, the CDR3 is TGTGCCAGCAGACAGGGGACTAGAACAGATACGCAGTATTTT. Translated: CASRQGTRTDTQYF. The chain recombines TRBV6-5 with TRBJ2-3; D may be TRBD2 (8 bases). The CDR3 is made up of 14 amino acids. Germline CDR1 reads MNHEY; CDR2 reads SVGAGI. V shed 6 bases and J shed 3 bases, with 13 bases lying between them.

CDR3 sequence (DNA): TGTGCCAGCAGCTTTCCTTCGACAGGGACCAACGAGCAGTACTTC. It specifies CASSFPSTGTNEQYF. The rearrangement links TRBV5-4 to TRBJ2-7; 7 nucleotides align to TRBD1. CDR3 size: 15 residues. With V trimmed by 2 bases and J by 5 bases, 10 bases remained unmatched. Germline lookup yields CDR1 SGHNT and CDR2 YYREEE (reference sequence).

The rearrangement joins TRBV13 to TRBJ2-7; 11 bases align to TRBD1. Trimming at V came to 5 bases and at J to 4 bases, leaving 1 base not matched to a gene. This CDR3 is built from 13 residues. Germline loops: CDR1 PRHDT, CDR2 FYEKMQ (reference sequence). CDR3 region: CASSRDRGYEQYF. The CDR3 region has the DNA TGTGCCAGCAGCAGGGACAGGGGGTACGAGCAGTACTTC.